The 10 T cell receptor beta chains below were found in one sample sequenced in a study of blood T cell repertoires in COVID-19 (dated by TCRdb to the early 2020s). The library was built by means of the immunoSEQ multiplex PCR assay. TCRdb limited this immuneACCESS table to in-frame rearrangements with V and J called. A share of clones is missing; checked studies link under half to unresolved V genes, and the rest is unexplained. The sample includes around 310,000 clones, with 89% observed a single time. Approximately 12% of the sample belongs to the ten largest clones. Sample: peripheral blood. All receptors come from an older woman with acute or convalescent COVID-19.

This chain uses TRBV7-8 with TRBJ2-1; 7 nucleotides match TRBD2. V dropped 2 bases and J dropped 9; count of bases not matched to a gene: 16. The germline CDR1 and CDR2 sequences are SGHVS and FQNEAQ. The CDR3 spans 17 residues. CDR3 sequence reads: CASSLTEWEGVGGEQFF. The CDR3, as DNA: TGTGCCAGCAGCTTAACGGAGTGGGAGGGAGTGGGAGGTGAGCAGTTCTTC.

This chain's CDR3 is CASSSPRGSYEQYF. For the CDR3, the DNA is TGTGCCAGCAGCTCCCCCAGGGGATCCTACGAGCAGTACTTC. The genes are TRBV11-2 and TRBJ2-7, with a tentative D call TRBD1 (6 bases). In germline, CDR1 is SGHAT, CDR2 FQNNGV. The V end was cut by 4 bases, the J end by 1 base, with 11 bases between. The CDR3 runs 14 residues.

V gene TRBV27 combines with J gene TRBJ1-4, with no clear D. Germline V gives CDR1 MNHEY, CDR2 SMNVEV (reference sequence). Trimming removed 6 bases at V and 0 bases at J, with 8 bases between. The CDR3 is 14 residues long. The CDR3 sequence is CASSSHATNEKLFF. The CDR3 nucleotides are TGTGCCAGCAGCTCACATGCAACTAATGAAAAACTGTTTTTT.

V gene TRBV7-6 combines with J gene TRBJ2-2, with 8 bases aligning to TRBD1. Germline V CDR1 and CDR2: SGHVS, FNYEAQ. The CDR3 loop spans 17 amino acids. V trimming: 6 bases; J trimming: 0 bases; junction bases outside the gene matches: 9. The CDR3 is CASRLISGQANTGELFF. CDR3 DNA: TGTGCCAGCAGGTTGATCTCGGGACAGGCGAACACCGGGGAGCTGTTTTTT.

This chain connects TRBV5-1 to TRBJ1-1; 10 nucleotides match TRBD1. In germline, CDR1 is SGHRS, CDR2 YFSETQ. The CDR3 totals 15 residues. V lost 3 bases, J lost 4 bases, and 6 bases stayed unmatched. For the CDR3, the DNA is TGCGCCAGCAGCTCCGGGACAGGGGCGGGCACTGAAGCTTTCTTT. Its translation: CASSSGTGAGTEAFF.

The V and J genes are TRBV5-5 and TRBJ1-5, with D hard to call. Germline-derived CDR1 and CDR2 are SGHKS and YYEKEE (reference sequence). This CDR3 has 15 amino acids. With 0 bases removed from V and 2 bases from J, the gap between germline ends came to 9 bases. The CDR3 sequence is CASSLELGRNQPQHF. The CDR3 DNA reads TGTGCCAGCAGCTTGGAGCTAGGCCGCAATCAGCCCCAGCATTTT.

For this clone: Other DNA variants within this sample encode the same CDR3. The chain joins TRBV7-2 to TRBJ1-2; TRBD1 is a possible D gene (5 bases). The CDR3 extends over 13 amino acids. Deletions cut 1 base from V and 2 bases from J, with 5 bases between. Germline V gene lookup returns CDR1 SGHTA and CDR2 FQGNSA. The CDR3 region has the DNA TGTGCCAGCAGCTTAGGACAGAACTATGGCTACACCTTC. Translated: CASSLGQNYGYTF.

The rearrangement uses TRBV10-3 and TRBJ1-2; TRBD1 is a possible D gene (5 bases). CDR1 is ENHRY and CDR2 is SYGVKD in the germline V gene. The V and J ends lost 6 bases and 5 bases respectively, with 13 bases between them. The CDR3 spans 13 residues. CDR3 bases: TGTGCCATCAGCCAGGACAAGGGATATGGCTACACCTTC. This sequence encodes CAISQDKGYGYTF.

This chain links TRBV7-2 with TRBJ2-7; maybe TRBD2 (7 bases). V was shortened by 5 bases and J by 9 bases, with 23 bases between the two germline ends. The CDR3 extends over 15 amino acids. The germline V gene has CDR1 SGHTA and CDR2 FQGNSA. The DNA for the CDR3 is TGTGCCAGCAGCCCGCCTGGGGGGGCCTCTACGGGGCAGTACTTC. It encodes CASSPPGGASTGQYF.

This chain joins TRBV28 and TRBJ1-2; 7 bases align to TRBD1. V shed 8 bases and J 0 bases; nucleotides not matched to a gene: 6. The CDR3 is 14 residues long. Germline V gives CDR1 MDHEN, CDR2 SYDVKM. In DNA, the CDR3 is TGTGCCAGCGGCATGGACAGGCCTAACTATGGCTACACCTTC. Protein product: CASGMDRPNYGYTF.